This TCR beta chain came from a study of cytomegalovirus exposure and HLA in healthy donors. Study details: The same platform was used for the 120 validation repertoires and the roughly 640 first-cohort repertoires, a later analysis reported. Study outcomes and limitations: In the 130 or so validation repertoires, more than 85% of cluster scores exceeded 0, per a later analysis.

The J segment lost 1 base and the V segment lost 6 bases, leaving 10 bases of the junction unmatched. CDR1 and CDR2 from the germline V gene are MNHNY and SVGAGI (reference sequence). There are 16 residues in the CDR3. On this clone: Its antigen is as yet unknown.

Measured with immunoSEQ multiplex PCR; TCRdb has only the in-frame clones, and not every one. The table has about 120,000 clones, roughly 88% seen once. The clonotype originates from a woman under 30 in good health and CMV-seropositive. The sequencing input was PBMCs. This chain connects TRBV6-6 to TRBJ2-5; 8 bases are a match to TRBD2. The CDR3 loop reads CASSPRVAGTQETQYF. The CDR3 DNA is TGTGCCAGCAGCCCCCGGGTAGCGGGGACCCAAGAGACCCAGTACTTC.